This T cell receptor beta chain is drawn from a study of identical twins. Study outcomes and limitations: Fewer insertions marked abundant cord blood beta clonotypes; young adult naive trended weakly, memory not at all. Among beta out-of-frame sequences, excess sharing between twins appeared weaker.

From the 5' RACE reads, TCRdb called clonotypes with MiXCR, one entry per CDR3 protein. The sample carries 450,000 or so distinct CDR3 sequences, approximately 14% recorded once. This clonotype was observed at least ten times. The antigen is undetermined. The same specimen was also included in a second study, on yellow fever vaccine responses in identical twins.

Sequencing was performed on CD4+ T cells sorted from blood. The TCR originated in a young woman in good health.

The chain's CDR3 is CASSGYEQYF. The CDR3, as DNA: TGTGCCAGCAGTGGCTACGAGCAGTACTTC. J is TRBJ2-7 and V is TRBV7-9, with D unclear. The CDR3 totals 10 residues. Trimming stripped 6 bases from V and 3 bases from J, with 3 bases between. CDR1 and CDR2 (germline): SEHNR, FQNEAQ (reference sequence).